One and the same sample provided the 9 T cell receptor beta chains below, sequenced in a study of blood T cell repertoires in COVID-19 (dated by TCRdb to the early 2020s). Library method: the immunoSEQ multiplex PCR assay. TCRdb carries this immuneACCESS record with in-frame sequences only. Its versions omit some clonotypes, under half of them owing to an unresolved V gene in the studies checked, with the rest unexplained. This sample holds 250,000 to 350,000 clones; approximately 86% were observed only once. Around 2.1% of the sample belongs to the ten largest clones. The sample comprised peripheral blood. The receptors here all came from a woman between 25 and 40 years old who had recovered from COVID-19.

The rearrangement joins TRBV18 to TRBJ2-3, with 7 bases that match TRBD2. Germline V gene data show CDR1 as KGHSH and CDR2 as LQKENI. V was clipped by 5 bases and J by 14 bases; unmatched bases: 16. This CDR3 is built from 14 residues. CDR3 loop: CASSSLRGTIPLYF. CDR3 nucleotide sequence: TGTGCCAGCTCATCTCTGCGCGGGACTATCCCATTGTATTTT.

This clone was picked up one time. V usage is TRBV6-4 and J usage is TRBJ2-3; 16 bases are a match to TRBD2. The V gene's germline CDR1 is MRHNA and CDR2 SNTAGT. The CDR3 spans 17 residues. Trimming cost V 4 bases and J 6 bases; bases outside gene matches: 7. The CDR3 coding sequence is TGTGCCAGCAGTGCGGGGACTAGCGGGGGGGCCATTGATACGCAGTATTTT. This translates into CASSAGTSGGAIDTQYF.

In nucleotides, the CDR3 is TGTGCCAGCACCGTGGACAGGGGGGATCAGCCCCAGCATTTT. This encodes CASTVDRGDQPQHF. V and J are TRBV2 and TRBJ1-5; 10 nucleotides line up with TRBD1. The germline CDR1 and CDR2 sequences are SNHLY and FYNNEI. J was trimmed by 5 bases and V by 7 bases; bases with no gene match: 5. This CDR3 has 14 residues.

The V gene is TRBV12-3 or TRBV12-4, the J gene TRBJ1-2; D call uncertain. CDR3 length equals 13 residues. With 1 base removed from V and 4 bases from J, the gap between germline ends came to 7 bases. Here the CDR3 DNA reads TGTGCCAGCAGTTTAGGTGAGGGCTATGGCTACACCTTC. It codes for CASSLGEGYGYTF.

The gene calls are TRBV29-1 and TRBJ2-5; 10 bases agree with TRBD2. The CDR3 spans 13 residues. V gave up 6 bases and J gave up 5 bases; unmatched junction bases: 6. In germline, CDR1 is SQVTM, CDR2 ANQGSEA. DNA of the CDR3: TGCAGCGTAGCGGGAGGGCCCGGGGAGACCCAGTACTTC. Translated: CSVAGGPGETQYF.

The chain carries TRBV19 and TRBJ2-3, with 7 nucleotides matching TRBD1. Germline CDR1 LNHDA, CDR2 SQIVND (reference sequence). Germline trimming cut 6 bases from V and 4 bases from J; bases unmatched to any gene: 4. The CDR3 has 13 amino acids. The CDR3 region has the DNA TGTGCCAGTAGCACAGGGGACCCAGATACGCAGTATTTT. Its protein product is CASSTGDPDTQYF. Drawing the rest from reference TRBV19 and TRBJ2-3, the complete variable domain is DGGITQSPKYLFRKEGQNVTLSCEQNLNHDAMYWYRQDPGQGLRLIYYSQIVNDFQKGDIAEGYSVSREKKESFPLTVTSAQKNPTAFYLCASSTGDPDTQYFGPGTRLTVL.

The V call is TRBV7-2, the J call TRBJ1-2, with D possibly matching TRBD1 (6 bases). The germline CDR1 and CDR2 sequences are SGHTA and FQGNSA. The CDR3 is 14 amino acids. V lost 5 bases and J lost 2, with 12 bases in between. CDR3 loop: CASSGRDKNYGYTF. The DNA for the CDR3 is TGTGCCAGCAGCGGCCGGGACAAGAACTATGGCTACACCTTC.

The chain recombines TRBV7-9 with TRBJ1-2; 8 bases align to TRBD1. Germline CDR1 reads SEHNR; CDR2 reads FQNEAQ (reference sequence). The CDR3 runs to 15 residues. J lost 0 bases, V lost 3 bases, and 3 bases had no gene match. The CDR3 nucleotides are TGTGCCAGCAGCTTGGACAGGGTATCTAACTATGGCTACACCTTC. Translating it yields CASSLDRVSNYGYTF.

The gene calls are TRBV9 and TRBJ1-4; D is unclear. This CDR3 has 13 residues. V gave up 4 bases and J gave up 7 bases, with 11 bases separating them. CDR1 and CDR2 from the germline V gene are SGDLS and YYNGEE. The CDR3: CASSPASGEKLFF. The CDR3 coding sequence is TGTGCCAGCAGCCCCGCGTCCGGTGAAAAACTGTTTTTT.